These 19 T cell receptor beta chains share one sample of origin, sequenced in a study of T cells in Graves' hyperthyroidism and ophthalmopathy. TCR beta CDR3 region amplification was performed from RNA transcripts. First-round RT-PCR of the TCR CDR3 relied on the HTBI primer set. TCRdb reanalysed the multiplex PCR reads using MiXCR and keeps one entry per CDR3 protein. The repertoire holds about 340,000 distinct CDR3 sequences, with 21% as singletons. Sequenced input: blood. The origin of the receptors is a woman in her 50s with Graves' hyperthyroidism.

The rearrangement joins TRBV20-1 to TRBJ1-2; 9 bases align to TRBD1. V shed 3 bases and J 0 bases; nucleotides not matched to a gene: 8. CDR1 DFQATT and CDR2 SNEGSKA come from the germline V gene (reference sequence). The CDR3 length is 16 residues. The CDR3 spells CSASRDRVGTNYGYTF. CDR3 nucleotides: TGCAGTGCTAGCCGGGACAGGGTAGGGACTAACTATGGCTACACCTTC.

The V and J genes are TRBV27 and TRBJ2-3; perhaps TRBD2 as D (6 bases). The CDR3 totals 16 residues. Per germline, CDR1 MNHEY and CDR2 SMNVEV (reference sequence). V lost 5 bases to trimming and J lost 1 base, with 16 bases between them. The CDR3 reads CASSKRRAEGTDTQYF. The CDR3 coding sequence is TGTGCCAGCAGTAAACGGAGGGCCGAAGGCACAGATACGCAGTATTTT.

The chain carries TRBV20-1 and TRBJ2-7; TRBD2 aligns across 9 bases. Looked up from germline, CDR1 is DFQATT and CDR2 is SNEGSKA (reference sequence). The CDR3 contains 13 residues. V lost 3 bases, J lost 4 bases, and 4 bases stayed unmatched. In DNA, the CDR3 is TGCAGTGCTAGGCGGGGGGGCCGTTACGAGCAGTACTTC. This sequence encodes CSARRGGRYEQYF.

In its sample, this clonotype was seen many times. The chain joins TRBV3-1 to TRBJ2-4; TRBD2 aligns across 8 bases. This CDR3 contains 15 residues. The V gene end was trimmed by 3 bases and the J gene end by 8 bases; junction bases not matched to a gene: 9. CDR1 is LGHDT, CDR2 YNNKEL, per germline (reference sequence). This CDR3 is CASSHWTSSSDIQYF. CDR3 sequence (DNA): TGTGCCAGCAGCCATTGGACTAGCAGTTCAGACATTCAGTACTTC.

Only a few counts were recorded for this clonotype. This chain joins TRBV6-1 and TRBJ2-1, with 8 nucleotides matching TRBD2. The germline V gene has CDR1 MNHNS and CDR2 SASEGT. This CDR3 spans 15 amino acids. The junction had 8 bases not matched to a gene; V was cut back by 6 bases and J by 4 bases. CDR3 nucleotides: TGTGCCAGCAGCACCGGGACTAGGAATTACAATGAGCAGTTCTTC. This gives the protein CASSTGTRNYNEQFF.

This clonotype was picked up a small number of times. The rearrangement joins TRBV7-9 to TRBJ1-2, with a tentative D call TRBD1 (6 bases). Trimming took off 5 bases at V and 6 bases at J, with 16 bases between the two ends. There are 14 residues in the CDR3. Per germline, CDR1 SEHNR and CDR2 FQNEAQ (reference sequence). The CDR3: CASSPSGTSNGYTF. In DNA, the CDR3 is TGTGCCAGCAGCCCCTCCGGGACATCCAATGGCTACACCTTC.

Ten or more counts support this clonotype. This chain links TRBV11-3 with TRBJ1-1; D is undetermined. Trimming pared 6 bases from V and 8 bases from J, leaving 13 bases between. The CDR3 contains 12 residues. CDR1 is SGHNT, CDR2 YENEEA, per germline. The CDR3 nucleotides are TGTGCCAGCAGTCTGACCGTACGGGAAGCTTTCTTT. Translation: CASSLTVREAFF.

The chain joins TRBV7-6 to TRBJ2-5, with TRBD1 matching over 8 bases. V lost 0 bases to trimming and J lost 4 bases; unmatched junction nucleotides: 7. The germline V gene has CDR1 SGHVS and CDR2 FNYEAQ. This CDR3 is 16 amino acids long. The CDR3 loop reads CASSLARQGAGETQYF. The CDR3 DNA reads TGTGCCAGCAGCTTAGCGAGGCAGGGGGCGGGAGAGACCCAGTACTTC.

This chain links TRBV19 with TRBJ1-5; possibly TRBD1 for D (6 bases). V lost 3 bases, J lost 6 bases, and 15 bases lay in between. Looked up from germline, CDR1 is LNHDA and CDR2 is SQIVND (reference sequence). The CDR3 length is 15 residues. For the CDR3, the DNA is TGTGCCAGTAGTATGGCACAGGGTGGTATTCAGCCCCAGCATTTT. It is translated as CASSMAQGGIQPQHF.

The gene calls are TRBV7-2 and TRBJ2-1, with 15 bases identical to TRBD2. This CDR3 spans 14 amino acids. From germline, CDR1 is SGHTA and CDR2 FQGNSA. The V segment lost 5 bases and the J segment 9 bases; nucleotides outside the gene matches: 2. CDR3 coding DNA: TGTGCCAGCAGCCCGGGACTAGCGGGAGGTGAGCAGTTCTTC. Translation: CASSPGLAGGEQFF.

The CDR3 sequence: CASSLIPHSSYEQYF. The CDR3 nucleotides are TGTGCCAGCAGTTTAATCCCCCATTCGTCCTACGAGCAGTACTTC. The V and J genes are TRBV12-3 or TRBV12-4 and TRBJ2-7, with D hard to call. The CDR3 runs to 15 residues. Trimming took off 2 bases at V and 1 base at J, with 12 bases between the two ends.

There are a few counts of this clonotype. This chain links TRBV9 with TRBJ1-2; D is undetermined. Germline CDR1 SGDLS, CDR2 YYNGEE. V was cut by 4 bases and J by 8 bases, with 18 bases left in between. CDR3 length: 14 amino acids. The CDR3 reads CASSPRMGFYGYTF. For the CDR3, the DNA is TGTGCCAGCAGCCCTCGAATGGGTTTTTACGGCTACACCTTC.

The chain couples TRBV6-1 to TRBJ2-5; D is possibly TRBD1 (6 bases). The CDR3 is 13 residues long. CDR1 MNHNS and CDR2 SASEGT come from the germline V gene. V lost 5 bases and J lost 7, with 14 bases in between. Written as DNA, the CDR3 is TGTGCCAGCAGTCAACAGGGCATGGGGACCCAGTACTTC. Amino acid sequence: CASSQQGMGTQYF.

This clonotype was seen repeatedly, ten times or more. This chain joins TRBV6-2 or TRBV6-3 and TRBJ2-3; 11 bases map to TRBD2. Trimming took 6 bases from V and 6 from J; bases not matched to a gene: 5. Germline V CDR1 and CDR2: MNHEY, SVGEGT. The CDR3 contains 14 residues. Here the CDR3 DNA reads TGTGCCAGCAGGATAGCGGGAGGGGAGGATACGCAGTATTTT. It specifies CASRIAGGEDTQYF.

Remarks on this clonotype: A single base separates this from a much larger clone, so it may be a read error. This chain links TRBV12-3 or TRBV12-4 with TRBJ2-2, with TRBD1 matching over 7 bases. This CDR3 is built from 13 residues. V was clipped by 8 bases and J by 6 bases; unmatched bases: 6. The CDR3 region has the DNA TGTGCCAGCGCAGGGGGTTTACCCGGGGAGCTGTTTTTT. This codes for CASAGGLPGELFF.

This clonotype was detected a few times. V usage is TRBV6-1 and J usage is TRBJ2-1; 7 bases are shared with TRBD2. The V segment lost 5 bases and the J segment 8 bases; nucleotides outside the gene matches: 6. Germline assignment: CDR1 MNHNS and CDR2 SASEGT. This CDR3 region has 13 residues. CDR3 nucleotides: TGTGCCAGCAGTCTCTTTCGGGGGGATGAGCAGTTCTTC. Translation gives CASSLFRGDEQFF.

The V gene is TRBV10-3, the J gene TRBJ1-5; tentative D call: TRBD1 (5 bases). The ends were cut back, 3 bases at V and 5 bases at J, with 11 bases in the middle. Germline V lookup: CDR1 ENHRY, CDR2 SYGVKD. The CDR3 extends over 14 amino acids. CDR3 sequence (DNA): TGTGCCATCAGTGATAGAGGGGAGCATCAGCCCCAGCATTTT. Its translation is CAISDRGEHQPQHF.

This clonotype was seen at least ten times. The chain has TRBV11-3 and TRBJ2-3; 9 nucleotides agree with TRBD2. Germline V lookup: CDR1 SGHNT, CDR2 YENEEA. The CDR3 extends over 16 amino acids. V was clipped by 6 bases and J by 0 bases; unmatched bases: 7. The CDR3 loop is CASSFSGSSSTDTQYF. The CDR3, as DNA: TGTGCCAGCAGTTTTAGCGGGAGTTCTAGCACAGATACGCAGTATTTT.

This clonotype was seen only a few times. The CDR3 loop reads CASREGNSPLHF. CDR3 nucleotide sequence: TGTGCCAGCAGAGAAGGGAATTCACCCCTCCACTTT. The chain recombines TRBV16 with TRBJ1-6, with D hard to call. The CDR3 is 12 amino acids. The germline CDR1 and CDR2 sequences are KGHSY and FQNENV. The germline V and J ends were trimmed by 6 bases and 7 bases, with 7 bases remaining between them.